This TCR beta chain was recovered during a study of T cell responses to AZD1222 COVID-19 vaccine. General study results and limits: Clonal diversity may have been underestimated, and the donors were mostly white British, with more females than males.

Profiling relied on immunoSEQ multiplex PCR, and the TCRdb table lists in-frame clones only, not all of them. The top ten clones hold 8% of a sample with about 85,000 clones, approximately 90% of them seen once. As regards this clone: Its specificity is unknown.

Germline V lookup: CDR1 SGHTA, CDR2 FQGNSA. The CDR3 sequence is 19 residues long. V trimming: 5 bases; J trimming: 2 bases; junction bases outside the gene matches: 12. This clonotype originated in an adult who received the AZD1222 COVID-19 vaccine. This chain joins TRBV7-2 and TRBJ2-7, with TRBD2 identical over 16 bases. Source: peripheral blood, taken 28 days after the second AZD1222 dose. CDR3 protein: CASSPGTSGRADLTYEQYF. The CDR3 nucleotides are TGTGCCAGCAGCCCTGGGACTAGCGGGAGGGCCGACTTAACCTACGAGCAGTACTTC.